Below, one T cell receptor beta chain is given with its context. The nonmyeloablative bone marrow transplants came from related graft donors, with transient mixed chimerism. The data were produced by immunoSEQ multiplex PCR, yet TCRdb's version contains in-frame clones alone and is incomplete. Altogether roughly 70,000 clones are present, around 87% being singletons, with the ten largest covering approximately 3.9%. These data belong to a study of Tregs in tolerant kidney transplant recipients. V lost 4 bases to trimming and J lost 10 bases; unmatched junction nucleotides: 10. CDR1 is SGHRS, CDR2 YFSETQ, per germline. The CDR3 spans 15 residues.

J is TRBJ2-1 and V is TRBV5-1; 11 bases map to TRBD2. The source of this sequence is a human patient who received a combined kidney and bone marrow transplant. Some of the T cells may derive from the graft donor. Sequenced material: CD4+ T cells from blood (PBMCs), taken 6 months after the transplant. CDR3 sequence reads: CASSELAGALLEQFF. In DNA, the CDR3 is TGCGCCAGCAGCGAACTAGCGGGGGCGTTGTTGGAGCAGTTCTTC.